Listed below are T cell receptor beta chains from one sample, sequenced in a study of shared clonotypes between healthy human individuals. Assay: immunoSEQ multiplex PCR; the TCRdb copy retains only in-frame clones and omits some. The sample records about 460,000 clones, approximately 71% being singletons. Source material: PBMCs. Source of these receptors: a middle-aged woman in good health. Some clones in this sample may be carry-over from other donors' samples. Both conserved end residues are part of each CDR3. The D gene is left open where the match is weak. Clone size appears in some rows only: once, few, many, or a class for an expanded clone.

NA	TRBV5-1	TRBJ2-3	TRBD1	TGCGCCAGCAGCCCGACGGGACAGGGCACAGATACGCAGTATTTT	CASSPTGQGTDTQYF
NA	TRBV15	TRBJ1-4	NA	TGTGCCACCAGCAGAGACCTGGGAGAAAAACTGTTTTTT	CATSRDLGEKLFF
few	TRBV2	TRBJ2-1	NA	TGTGCCAGCAGTCACAGAGGGGCCCTCAGGTACAATGAGCAGTTCTTC	CASSHRGALRYNEQFF
NA	TRBV7-9	TRBJ1-1	NA	TGTGCCAGCAGCTTAATGGTGGTAGCTTTCTTT	CASSLMVVAFF
NA	TRBV28	TRBJ1-5	NA	TGTGCCAGCACGCAGAGCAATCAGCCCCAGCATTTT	CASTQSNQPQHF
NA	TRBV5-8	TRBJ1-5	TRBD1	TGTGCCAGCAGCACACGTGGAGCAGGGGGCTTTGAGCCCCAGCATTTT	CASSTRGAGGFEPQHF
NA	TRBV5-1	TRBJ2-1	TRBD1	TGCGCCAGCAGCTTGGGTTACAGGGGGCGATACAATGAGCAGTTCTTC	CASSLGYRGRYNEQFF
few	TRBV5-6	TRBJ2-4	NA	TGTGCCAGCAGCTCCACAGGGAACATTCAGTACTTC	CASSSTGNIQYF
NA	TRBV6-6	TRBJ1-4	NA	TGTGCCAGCAGTTGGGGGCCTAATGAAAAACTGTTTTTT	CASSWGPNEKLFF
NA	TRBV10-3	TRBJ1-2	NA	TGTGCCATCAGGGGAAGTGAATATGGCTACACCTTC	CAIRGSEYGYTF
NA	TRBV7-9	TRBJ2-7	NA	TGTGCCAGCAGCTTAGCGCTCCACCAAGAGGACTACGAGCAGTACTTC	CASSLALHQEDYEQYF
NA	TRBV11-2	TRBJ1-4	TRBD1	TGTGCCAGCAGCTTCAGGGGGATCCCTAATGAAAAACTGTTTTTT	CASSFRGIPNEKLFF
NA	TRBV7-2	TRBJ1-1	TRBD1	TGTGCCAGCAGCTTGGCTACAGGGGGCACTGAAGCTTTCTTT	CASSLATGGTEAFF
NA	TRBV4-3	TRBJ2-7	NA	TGCGCCAGCAGCCAAGTTGATTTCAGGGCGGGCGAGCAGTACTTC	CASSQVDFRAGEQYF
NA	TRBV30	TRBJ1-4	TRBD1	TGTGCCTGGAGTCGACAGGGAATAAATGAAAAACTGTTTTTT	CAWSRQGINEKLFF
NA	TRBV9	TRBJ1-1	TRBD1	TGTGCCAGCAGCCCCCGACAGGGACGGAACACTGAAGCTTTCTTT	CASSPRQGRNTEAFF
NA	TRBV14	TRBJ2-7	TRBD2	TGTGCCAGCAGCCAAGATAGGCGGGAGTACGACGAGCAGTACTTC	CASSQDRREYDEQYF
NA	TRBV7-9	TRBJ1-2	NA	TGTGCCAGCAGCTCCACCTCTAAGGGGGGCAGTGGCTACACCTTC	CASSSTSKGGSGYTF
NA	TRBV6-1	TRBJ2-7	NA	TGTGCCAGCAGTGTGGTCAATTTAGGAACCTACGAGCAGTACTTC	CASSVVNLGTYEQYF
NA	TRBV19	TRBJ2-1	TRBD2	TGTGCCAGTGGGGGGACTAGCGGCTACAATGAGCAGTTCTTC	CASGGTSGYNEQFF
few	TRBV5-1	TRBJ2-7	TRBD2	TGCGCCAGCAGCGTGCGTCCGGGGGGCGAGCAGTACTTC	CASSVRPGGEQYF
NA	TRBV30	TRBJ2-7	NA	TGTGCCTGGAGTACTTCAGCCGAGCAGTACTTC	CAWSTSAEQYF
once	TRBV30	TRBJ1-2	NA	TGTGCCTGGACTGGGGAACCCTATGGCTACACCTTC	CAWTGEPYGYTF
few	TRBV7-6	TRBJ2-1	TRBD2	TGTGCCAGCAGCTTAGTACTCGCGGGAGGGCCACATGAGCAGTTCTTC	CASSLVLAGGPHEQFF
few	TRBV7-8	TRBJ2-1	NA	TGTGCCAGCAGCTTAGGGATCGACAATGAGCAGTTCTTC	CASSLGIDNEQFF
many	TRBV12-5	TRBJ2-3	TRBD2	TGTGCTAGTGGTTTCACCTCAGCAATTCGTCTACGGGAGGTCTATGACACAGATACGCAGTATTTT	CASGFTSAIRLREVYDTDTQYF
once	TRBV30	TRBJ1-4	TRBD1	TGTGCCTGGAACGACAGGGTTTGGGAAAAACTGCCTTTT	CAWNDRVWEKLPF
NA	TRBV11-1	TRBJ1-1	NA	TGTGCCAGCAGCCAATACAGGGAGAACACTGAAGCTTTCTTT	CASSQYRENTEAFF
NA	TRBV30	TRBJ2-3	NA	TGTGCCTGGAGTGCCCCGTTTTTGGGTTCCGATACGCAGTATTTT	CAWSAPFLGSDTQYF
NA	TRBV30	TRBJ1-3	NA	TGTGCCTGGAGGGATACAGGGTCTGGAAACACCATATATTTT	CAWRDTGSGNTIYF
NA	TRBV4-3	TRBJ1-2	NA	TGCGCCAGCAGCCAAGTCGGCGGGGGGGCGCGTGGCTACACCTTC	CASSQVGGGARGYTF
NA	TRBV18	TRBJ2-3	NA	TGTGCCAGCTCACTGGGGAGCGCAGATACGCAGTATTTT	CASSLGSADTQYF
NA	TRBV7-7	TRBJ1-1	NA	TGTGCTAGCAGCTTAGCCGCGAACACTGAAGCTTTCTTT	CASSLAANTEAFF
NA	TRBV7-2	TRBJ2-7	NA	TGTGCCAGCAGCTTAGTCTCGGACAGCTCCTACGAGCAGTACTTC	CASSLVSDSSYEQYF
NA	TRBV7-2	TRBJ2-7	TRBD2	TGTGCCAGCAGCCCGTGGGGCGGGGGGCGAGCGGTACTCTACGAGCAGTACTTC	CASSPWGGGRAVLYEQYF
NA	TRBV2	TRBJ1-5	TRBD1	TGTGCCAGCAGTTCTGACAGGGCACAGCCCCAGCATTTT	CASSSDRAQPQHF